This T cell receptor (beta chain) derives from a study of hypomethylating agent response in myelodysplastic syndrome. Libraries were prepared by immunoSEQ multiplex PCR; TCRdb keeps only in-frame clonotypes and omits some of them. The sample lists 4,500 or so clones; approximately 81% were seen once. CDR1 is LNHDA, CDR2 SQIVND, per germline (reference sequence). Trimming left V 7 bases short and J 5 bases short, with 17 bases between. The length of the CDR3 is 14 residues. Sequenced here: bone marrow, sampled before or after starting hypomethylating agent treatment for myelodysplastic syndrome (not recorded which). This clonotype originated in a human donor with myelodysplastic syndrome. The rearrangement joins TRBV19 to TRBJ1-1, with a tentative D call TRBD1 (6 bases). The CDR3 DNA reads TGTGCCAGTATGGGGTGGGGGGCTGAAACTGAAGCTTTCTTT. Its protein product is CASMGWGAETEAFF.